This TCR beta chain emerged from a study of cytomegalovirus exposure and HLA in healthy donors. In the PCR, 60 Vbeta and 13 Jbeta primers were used. Sequencing was performed with immunoSEQ multiplex PCR; in TCRdb, only in-frame clones are kept and a portion is missing. The sample is made up of around 140,000 clones, and the top ten hold approximately 1% of it. V was clipped by 5 bases and J by 6 bases; unmatched bases: 5. The CDR3 length is 15 residues. CDR1 and CDR2 (germline): LNHDA, SQIVND (reference sequence). In regard to this clone: Its antigen is still unknown.

Whole-study findings and limits: Researchers counted roughly 150 TCR beta chains as cytomegalovirus-associated. It was reported that the classifier diagnosed cytomegalovirus status with high specificity and sensitivity in both the original and validation cohorts.

V usage is TRBV19 and J usage is TRBJ2-1; 12 nucleotides align to TRBD2. This clonotype originated in a male donor in good health and CMV-seronegative. The sequencing sample was made of PBMCs. CDR3: CASSATSGRSNEQFF. CDR3 nucleotide sequence: TGTGCCAGTAGTGCAACTAGCGGGAGGAGCAATGAGCAGTTCTTC.